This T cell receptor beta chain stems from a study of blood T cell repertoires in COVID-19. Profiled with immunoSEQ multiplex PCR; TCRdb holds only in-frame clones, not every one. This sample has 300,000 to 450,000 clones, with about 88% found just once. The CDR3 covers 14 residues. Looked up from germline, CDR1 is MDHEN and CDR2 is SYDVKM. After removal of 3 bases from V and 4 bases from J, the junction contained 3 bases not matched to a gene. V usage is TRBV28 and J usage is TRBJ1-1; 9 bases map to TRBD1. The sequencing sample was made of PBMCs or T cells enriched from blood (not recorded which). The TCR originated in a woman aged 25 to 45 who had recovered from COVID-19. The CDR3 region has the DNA TGTGCCAGCAGTTTTACAGGGGGCCGCACTGAAGCTTTCTTT. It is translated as CASSFTGGRTEAFF.